The present T cell receptor beta chain was sequenced within a study of regulatory dendritic cells for organ transplantation. Study observations and caveats: Naive CD4+ and CD8+ repertoires were highly diverse; memory CD8+ was most oligoclonal. Regulatory dendritic cells appeared to expand memory CD8+ clones less than mature ones.

This clone was picked up one time. The antigen remains unidentified. Clones were read by immunoSEQ multiplex PCR, and TCRdb kept only the in-frame ones, dropping some. The sample records 35,000 to 45,000 clones, about nine tenths being singletons. The CDR3 runs to 16 residues. CDR1 and CDR2 from the germline V gene are LNHDA and SQIVND (reference sequence). Between the trimmed V and J ends, which lost 1 base and 4 bases, there was a span of 14 bases. Naive CD45RA+ and memory CD45RO+ CD4+ or CD8+ T cells were FACS-sorted. Sequenced sample: naive CD8+ T cells from blood. Subset meaning: CD45RA+ naive T cells. This clonotype was sampled from a human donor in good health. This rearrangement joins TRBV19 to TRBJ2-1, with D possibly called TRBD1 or TRBD2 (5 bases each). The CDR3 DNA reads TGTGCCAGTAGTATAGCCCGGCAGGGACCATACAATGAGCAGTTCTTC. Its protein product is CASSIARQGPYNEQFF.